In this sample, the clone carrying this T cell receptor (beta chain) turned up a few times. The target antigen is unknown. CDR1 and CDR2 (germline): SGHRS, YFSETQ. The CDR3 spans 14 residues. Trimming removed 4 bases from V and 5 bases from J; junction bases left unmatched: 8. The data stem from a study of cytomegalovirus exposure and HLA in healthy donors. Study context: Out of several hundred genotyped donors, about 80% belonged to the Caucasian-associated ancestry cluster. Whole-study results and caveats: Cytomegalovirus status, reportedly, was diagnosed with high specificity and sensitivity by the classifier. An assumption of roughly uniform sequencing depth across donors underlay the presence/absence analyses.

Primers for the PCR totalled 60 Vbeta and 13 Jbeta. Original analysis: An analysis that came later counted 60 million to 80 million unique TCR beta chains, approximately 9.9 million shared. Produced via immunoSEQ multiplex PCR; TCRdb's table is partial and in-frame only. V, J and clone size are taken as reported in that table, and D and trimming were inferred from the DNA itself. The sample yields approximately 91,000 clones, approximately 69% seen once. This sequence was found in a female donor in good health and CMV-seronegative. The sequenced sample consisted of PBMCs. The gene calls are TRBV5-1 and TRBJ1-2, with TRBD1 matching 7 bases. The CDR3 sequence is CASSRGDSAYGYTF. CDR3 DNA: TGCGCCAGCAGCCGCGGGGACAGCGCTTATGGCTACACCTTC.